What follows are 5 T cell receptor beta chains derived from one specimen sequenced in a study of cytomegalovirus exposure and HLA in healthy donors. PCR primers comprised 60 Vbeta and 13 Jbeta primers. The protocol was immunoSEQ multiplex PCR, while the TCRdb copy is restricted to in-frame clones and leaves out a portion. This table has some 150,000 clones, 80% to 90% appearing once. The material sequenced was PBMCs. The origin of the receptors is a woman in her 30s in good health and CMV-seropositive.

This rearrangement joins TRBV13 to TRBJ1-5; 7 bases agree with TRBD1. The CDR3 spans 15 residues. Trimming took 0 bases from V and 2 from J; bases not matched to a gene: 1. The germline V gene encodes CDR1 PRHDT and CDR2 FYEKMQ (reference sequence). The CDR3 bases are TGTGCCAGCAGCTTAGGAGGGACAGGCAATCAGCCCCAGCATTTT. Its translation: CASSLGGTGNQPQHF.

The rearrangement joins TRBV19 to TRBJ2-4; 7 bases are shared with TRBD2. The V and J ends lost 11 bases and 2 bases, in that order; junction bases with no gene match: 9. The CDR3 loop spans 14 amino acids. Germline values: CDR1 LNHDA, CDR2 SQIVND (reference sequence). This chain's CDR3 is CAVKDGGTKNIQYF. As DNA, the CDR3 is TGTGCCGTTAAAGACGGGGGGACCAAAAACATTCAGTACTTC.

This rearrangement joins TRBV28 to TRBJ1-4, with no clear D. Looked up from germline, CDR1 is MDHEN and CDR2 is SYDVKM. The CDR3 runs to 16 residues. Trimming shortened V by 2 bases and J by 0 bases, and 10 bases separated the two germline ends. The CDR3 is CASSLRGRATNEKLFF. The CDR3 DNA reads as TGTGCCAGCAGTTTAAGAGGCCGGGCAACTAATGAAAAACTGTTTTTT.

V gene TRBV7-2 combines with J gene TRBJ2-7; D is perhaps TRBD2 (6 bases). The ends were cut back, 2 bases at V and 2 bases at J, with 13 bases in the middle. This CDR3 is 15 amino acids long. Germline assignment: CDR1 SGHTA and CDR2 FQGNSA. CDR3 coding DNA: TGTGCCAGCAGCTTACTGGAGGGAAGCCCCTACGAGCAGTACTTC. Its translation: CASSLLEGSPYEQYF.

This clone was recorded a few times. The chain links TRBV9 to TRBJ1-6; 7 bases are a match to TRBD1. Germline lookup yields CDR1 SGDLS and CDR2 YYNGEE. V trimming: 0 bases; J trimming: 6 bases; junction bases outside the gene matches: 3. This CDR3 comprises 15 residues. This chain's CDR3 is CASSVEGQPNSPLHF. The CDR3, as DNA: TGTGCCAGCAGCGTAGAGGGACAGCCTAATTCACCCCTCCACTTT.